This T cell receptor beta chain comes out of a study of blood T cell repertoires in COVID-19 (dated by TCRdb to 2020 to 2022). Some background on the complete study: The collaborator samples originated in the United States, Italy and Spain and spanned the acute and convalescent phases of COVID-19. The prospective study material was composed of cDNA or gDNA derived from T cells, B-cell-depleted T cells, or PBMCs. Subjects who had been exposed to COVID-19, were actively infected with it, or had recovered from it provided the deeply sampled blood TCRbeta repertoires that made up the dataset. A freely available public database, intended as a resource for researchers studying the immune response to SARS-CoV-2, is where the repertoires were released. Samples were obtained from the ongoing ImmuneRACE study (first 160 participants) and from about 1,300 subjects provided by 6 global collaborators. Sample metadata almost always included a de-identified subject ID, COVID-19 status, age in years and sex. Where available, HLA class I and class II types were taken from metadata supplied by the sample provider and were not determined by assay-based typing. Paper-wide results and their limitations: The quantity of clinical and demographic metadata differed by source and by participant and was supplied without curation.

The collaborating institutions used their own protocols to collect whole blood in K2EDTA tubes. For TCRbeta analysis, collaborator samples were shipped as frozen whole blood, as isolated PBMCs, or as DNA extracted from either sample type. In the germline V gene, CDR1 corresponds to SNHLY and CDR2 to FYNNEI. Germline trimming: 6 bases from V, 4 bases from J; junction bases outside gene matches: 4. The CDR3 spans 13 residues, from the cysteine through the phenylalanine. The only DNA kept is the CDR3, 39 bases in frame from the first base. The immunoSEQ Assay, a bias-controlled multiplex PCR, was used to amplify TCRbeta CDR3 regions from genomic DNA. On the authors' methods: Within the assay, amplification of reference gene primers was used to estimate how many nucleated cells each sample contained. To quantify the absolute abundance of each unique TCRbeta CDR3 rearrangement, sequence reads were collapsed and filtered. For each sample, productive Simpson clonality was calculated by taking the square root of Simpson's diversity index across productive rearrangements. Here the immuneACCESS table is served through TCRdb, limited to in-frame sequences with V and J called. Missing clones are a known gap in these copies; in checked studies unresolved V genes cover under half, and the rest lacks a known reason. V, J and clone size derive from that table, while D and trimming were established from the DNA sequence. The sample table holds 55,000 to 80,000 clones, of which about 86% were seen once. The ten top clones hold roughly 5% of the sample.

A word on this clone: Its binding antigen is unknown. No much larger clonotype is one base removed from it; base qualities were not supplied.

The sample was peripheral blood. The chain is made from TRBV2 and TRBJ1-1, and 8 junctional nucleotides match TRBD1. This receptor was taken from a man aged 50 or older with active COVID-19. The CDR3 reads CASRDRVGTEAFF. The DNA sequence reads TGTGCCAGCAGGGACAGGGTCGGCACTGAAGCTTTCTTT.